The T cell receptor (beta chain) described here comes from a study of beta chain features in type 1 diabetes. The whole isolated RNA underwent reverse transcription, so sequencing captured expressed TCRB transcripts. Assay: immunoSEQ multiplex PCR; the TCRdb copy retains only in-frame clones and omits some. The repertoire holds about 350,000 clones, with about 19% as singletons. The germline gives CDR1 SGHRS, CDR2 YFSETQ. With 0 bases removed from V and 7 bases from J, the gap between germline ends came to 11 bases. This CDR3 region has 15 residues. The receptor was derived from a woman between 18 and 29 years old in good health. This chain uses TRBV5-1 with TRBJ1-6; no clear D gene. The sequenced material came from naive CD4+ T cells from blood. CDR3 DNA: TGCGCCAGCAGCTTGGAGGCCTCCGGGAATTCACCCCTCCACTTT. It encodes CASSLEASGNSPLHF.